This TCR beta chain derives from a study of shared clonotypes between healthy human individuals. The study enrolled healthy HIV-negative adults without recent acute infections or vaccinations as donors. Samples left unsorted employed approximately 83 million PBMCs for genomic DNA. Trimming left V 6 bases short and J 3 bases short, with 15 bases between. Germline CDR1 and CDR2: LNHDA and SQIVND (reference sequence). The CDR3 is 15 amino acids. TCRdb's table, derived via immunoSEQ multiplex PCR, lists solely in-frame clones and lacks some. The sample includes approximately 460,000 clones, 70% to 80% of them seen just once.

This sequence joins TRBV19 and TRBJ2-1, with D possibly TRBD1 on 6 matching bases. This TCR came from a woman aged 40 to 50 in good health. Some clones in this sample may be carry-over from other donors' samples. Sequenced input: PBMCs. The CDR3 bases are TGTGCCAGTAGGAGGGACGGGACATACTACAATGAGCAGTTCTTC. Translation: CASRRDGTYYNEQFF.